Presented here are 21 T cell receptor beta chains from one specimen sequenced in a study of T cells after yellow fever vaccination (dated by TCRdb to between 2017 and 2020). The receptor library was made with 5' RACE. Sequencing was performed on an Illumina NovaSeq 6000. TCRdb reanalyzed the raw reads on its own, using fastp at Q25 for trimming and MiXCR for clone calling, and kept in-frame beta chains. Duplicate CDR3 protein sequences are folded into a single record with the most common DNA and genes. For this sample the table gives a few hundred thousand distinct CDR3 sequences, of which approximately 19% were detected only once. Jointly, the top ten make up about 18% of the sample. This specimen's treatment or condition label, per the study, means: live attenuated yellow fever vaccine strain. Here the sequenced sample was PBMCs, taken before the yellow fever booster vaccination. All receptors come from a man aged 18-30 years who received the YFV17D yellow fever vaccine.

The CDR3 loop is CASSTNGARGGETQYF. The CDR3 bases are TGTGCCAGCAGCACCAACGGGGCGCGGGGGGGAGAGACCCAGTACTTC. J is TRBJ2-5 and V is TRBV7-2, with 9 bases that match TRBD2. Germline V lookup: CDR1 SGHTA, CDR2 FQGNSA. V lost 5 bases and J lost 4; bases outside the gene matches: 11. The CDR3 loop spans 16 amino acids. Full variable domain (missing parts from reference TRBV7-2 and TRBJ2-5): GAGVSQSPSNKVTEKGKDVELRCDPISGHTALYWYRQSLGQGLEFLIYFQGNSAPDKSGLPSDRFSAERTGGSVSTLTIQRTQQEDSAVYLCASSTNGARGGETQYFGPGTRLLVL.

The gene calls are TRBV7-2 and TRBJ1-1; TRBD1 matches at 7 bases. The germline gives CDR1 SGHTA, CDR2 FQGNSA. With V trimmed by 6 bases and J by 1 base, 8 bases remained unmatched. The CDR3 extends over 15 amino acids. This CDR3 is CASRTSGTANTEAFF. The CDR3 DNA follows: TGTGCCAGCAGGACTTCCGGGACAGCGAACACTGAAGCTTTCTTT.

V gene TRBV12-3 or TRBV12-4 combines with J gene TRBJ2-1; D is unclear. This CDR3 region has 9 residues. V shed 10 bases and J shed 15 bases, with 13 bases lying between them. CDR3 in amino acids: CAIHPPRFF. The CDR3 nucleotides read TGTGCCATCCACCCACCGAGGTTCTTC.

This clonotype was counted ten times or more. This rearrangement joins TRBV7-8 to TRBJ1-2; D uncertain. The CDR3 is 12 residues long. Germline V lookup: CDR1 SGHVS, CDR2 FQNEAQ. V lost 1 base, J lost 4 bases, and 4 bases lay in between. CDR3 sequence: CASSLGLYGYTF. CDR3 coding DNA: TGTGCCAGCAGCTTAGGACTCTATGGCTACACCTTC.

The chain carries TRBV4-2 and TRBJ2-4; a weak D match, TRBD1 (5 bases). The CDR3 has 17 residues. V lost 0 bases to trimming and J lost 6 bases, with 18 bases between them. From germline, CDR1 is LGHNA and CDR2 YNFKEQ. The CDR3 DNA sequence: TGTGCCAGCAGCCAAGATCTGAGTGTTTATCAGGGAAACATTCAGTACTTC. This encodes CASSQDLSVYQGNIQYF.

The table lists this clonotype with a few counts. The chain employs TRBV7-8 and TRBJ2-3, with 9 bases identical to TRBD2. CDR3 length equals 16 residues. Germline loops: CDR1 SGHVS, CDR2 FQNEAQ. V shed 1 base and J 4 bases; nucleotides not matched to a gene: 6. The CDR3 spells CASSLGAGGPPDTQYF. The CDR3 DNA reads as TGTGCCAGCAGCTTAGGGGCGGGGGGGCCCCCAGATACGCAGTATTTT.

This clonotype was seen a few times. V usage is TRBV6-5 and J usage is TRBJ2-1; D uncertain. This CDR3 region has 14 residues. The germline CDR1 and CDR2 sequences are MNHEY and SVGAGI. Trimming left V 6 bases short and J 0 bases short, with 9 bases between. Here the CDR3 reads CASSLLSSYNEQFF. In DNA, the CDR3 is TGTGCCAGCAGCCTCCTAAGCTCCTACAATGAGCAGTTCTTC.

V usage is TRBV20-1 and J usage is TRBJ2-5, with a weak D call TRBD2 (6 bases). The CDR3 sequence is 12 residues long. Per germline, CDR1 DFQATT and CDR2 SNEGSKA (reference sequence). V was cut by 5 bases and J by 1 base, with 8 bases left in between. The CDR3 is CSAGGSQETQYF. CDR3 nucleotides: TGCAGTGCTGGGGGGAGCCAAGAGACCCAGTACTTC.

This clonotype was picked up a small number of times. The chain combines TRBV6-6 with TRBJ1-1; D ambiguous. This CDR3 spans 14 amino acids. Trimming took 6 bases from V and 0 from J, leaving 11 bases between them. Germline V gene data show CDR1 as MNHNY and CDR2 as SVGAGI (reference sequence). The CDR3 reads CASSLTLMNTEAFF. CDR3 DNA sequence: TGTGCCAGCAGCCTGACCCTAATGAACACTGAAGCTTTCTTT.

At least ten counts were recorded for this clonotype. The rearrangement joins TRBV12-3 or TRBV12-4 to TRBJ2-1, with D possibly matching TRBD1 (6 bases). The CDR3 length is 12 residues. V lost 5 bases, J lost 5 bases, and 7 bases lay in between. CDR3 amino acids: CASSPGDNEQFF. In DNA form, the CDR3 reads TGTGCCAGCAGTCCAGGGGACAATGAGCAGTTCTTC.

This clonotype was seen a few times. V usage is TRBV7-9 and J usage is TRBJ2-1; D remains ambiguous. Germline loops: CDR1 SEHNR, CDR2 FQNEAQ (reference sequence). The CDR3 has 12 amino acids. Trimming removed 2 bases at V and 9 bases at J, with 8 bases between. The CDR3 sequence: CASSLLPGEQFF. DNA of the CDR3: TGTGCCAGCAGCTTACTTCCGGGTGAGCAGTTCTTC. Based on the CDR3 plus reference TRBV7-9 and TRBJ2-1, the full variable domain is DTGVSQNPRHKITKRGQNVTFRCDPISEHNRLYWYRQTLGQGPEFLTYFQNEAQLEKSRLLSDRFSAERPKGSFSTLEIQRTEQGDSAMYLCASSLLPGEQFFGPGTRLTVL.

This chain connects TRBV7-9 to TRBJ2-1; the D gene is possibly TRBD2 (5 bases). This CDR3 spans 12 amino acids. CDR1 SEHNR and CDR2 FQNEAQ come from the germline V gene (reference sequence). The V and J ends lost 5 bases and 8 bases respectively, with 10 bases between them. This chain's CDR3 is CASSPEGHEQFF. The CDR3 DNA reads as TGTGCCAGCAGCCCTGAGGGCCATGAGCAGTTCTTC.

The V and J genes are TRBV29-1 and TRBJ1-1, with D possibly TRBD1 on 5 matching bases. The V end was cut by 7 bases, the J end by 7 bases, with 13 bases between. Germline V gives CDR1 SQVTM, CDR2 ANQGSEA. The CDR3 totals 11 residues. This CDR3 is CSGGQLLEAFF. CDR3 DNA: TGCAGCGGGGGCCAACTCCTTGAAGCTTTCTTT. Combining the CDR3 with reference TRBV29-1 and TRBJ1-1 gives the whole variable domain SAVISQKPSRDICQRGTSLTIQCQVDSQVTMMFWYRQQPGQSLTLIATANQGSEATYESGFVIDKFPISRPNLTFSTLTVSNMSPEDSSIYLCSGGQLLEAFFGQGTRLTVV.

This chain links TRBV9 with TRBJ2-1; D is undetermined. V lost 0 bases and J lost 8, with 12 bases in between. The CDR3 covers 14 residues. Germline CDR1 and CDR2: SGDLS and YYNGEE. The chain's CDR3 is CASSVEWGTDEQFF. CDR3 nucleotide sequence: TGTGCCAGCAGCGTAGAGTGGGGTACCGATGAGCAGTTCTTC.

The rearrangement joins TRBV29-1 to TRBJ2-3; weak D call: TRBD2 (6 bases). The germline V gene encodes CDR1 SQVTM and CDR2 ANQGSEA. This CDR3 contains 12 residues. Trimming pared 4 bases from V and 4 bases from J, leaving 9 bases between. The CDR3 is CSVVREADTQYF. CDR3 DNA: TGCAGCGTTGTCAGGGAGGCAGATACGCAGTATTTT.

The sample holds many counts of this clonotype. V gene TRBV20-1 combines with J gene TRBJ2-3, with TRBD2 matching over 7 bases. With 7 bases clipped from V and 2 bases from J, the junction kept 12 bases outside the gene matches. This CDR3 region has 15 residues. In germline, CDR1 is DFQATT, CDR2 SNEGSKA (reference sequence). The CDR3 DNA reads TGCAGTGTCGAATACGGCGGGAGTTTCACAGATACGCAGTATTTT. Encoded protein: CSVEYGGSFTDTQYF.

The genes are TRBV29-1 and TRBJ1-2, with D perhaps matching TRBD1 (5 bases). In germline, CDR1 is SQVTM, CDR2 ANQGSEA. This CDR3 region has 13 residues. V lost 4 bases to trimming and J lost 4 bases, with 13 bases between them. The CDR3 spells CSVGRGEIYGYTF. In DNA form, the CDR3 reads TGCAGCGTTGGAAGAGGGGAAATCTATGGCTACACCTTC.

The genes are TRBV10-3 and TRBJ2-5, with D tentatively TRBD2 (5 bases). Germline V gene data show CDR1 as ENHRY and CDR2 as SYGVKD. Between the trimmed V and J ends, which lost 11 bases and 5 bases, there was a span of 24 bases. This CDR3 is 15 amino acids long. The CDR3 nucleotides are TGTGCCTCCAGTCTCTCAACCTCCTCGGGGGAGACCCAGTACTTC. Translation: CASSLSTSSGETQYF.

This clonotype has more than one count but fewer than ten. The rearrangement links TRBV30 to TRBJ2-5, with a possible D match to TRBD2 (6 bases). Trimming shortened V by 2 bases and J by 2 bases, and 12 bases separated the two germline ends. The CDR3 is 14 residues long. Germline CDR1 and CDR2: GTSNPN and SVGIG (reference sequence). In DNA form, the CDR3 reads TGTGCCTGGAGTCTATGGGGGACTCAAGAGACCCAGTACTTC. It translates to CAWSLWGTQETQYF.

In this sample, this clonotype turned up a few times. The chain is built from TRBV27 and TRBJ2-3; 7 bases map to TRBD2. Germline CDR1 MNHEY, CDR2 SMNVEV (reference sequence). The V and J ends lost 4 bases and 8 bases, in that order; junction bases with no gene match: 6. The CDR3 spans 13 residues. This chain's CDR3 is CASSSYQRGTQYF. CDR3 DNA sequence: TGTGCCAGCAGTTCTTACCAGCGGGGTACGCAGTATTTT.

V and J are TRBV5-6 and TRBJ2-3; 9 bases are shared with TRBD2. This CDR3 spans 17 amino acids. The germline V gene has CDR1 SGHDT and CDR2 YYEEEE. Trimming cost V 0 bases and J 0 bases; bases outside gene matches: 5. CDR3 nucleotide sequence: TGTGCCAGCAGCTTGGGTAGCGGGGGAGCTAGCACAGATACGCAGTATTTT. This codes for CASSLGSGGASTDTQYF.